Following are 32 T cell receptor beta chains from one sample sequenced in a study of T cells in Graves' hyperthyroidism and ophthalmopathy. RNA transcripts gave rise to amplified TCR beta CDR3 regions. First-round RT-PCR with HTBI primers amplified the TCR CDR3 region. Each CDR3 protein is one row after TCRdb ran MiXCR on the multiplex PCR reads. The sample contains roughly 700,000 distinct CDR3 sequences, approximately 15% of which appear only once. Input material: blood. The receptors come from a woman aged 18-29 years with Graves' hyperthyroidism.

This clonotype appeared many times. The rearrangement uses TRBV11-1 and TRBJ2-6; tentative D call: TRBD2 (5 bases). The germline V and J ends were trimmed by 5 bases and 0 bases, with 17 bases remaining between them. The CDR3 loop spans 18 amino acids. CDR1 and CDR2 (germline): SGHAT, FQDESV (reference sequence). The CDR3 sequence: CASSPRTAQTSGANVLTF. As DNA, the CDR3 is TGTGCCAGCAGCCCACGGACTGCCCAGACCTCTGGGGCCAACGTCCTGACTTTC.

There are many counts of this clonotype. V gene TRBV10-3 combines with J gene TRBJ2-1; 11 nucleotides match TRBD2. Germline loops: CDR1 ENHRY, CDR2 SYGVKD. V lost 3 bases and J lost 0; bases outside the gene matches: 1. The CDR3 has 16 amino acids. The CDR3 is CAISDGLAGSYNEQFF. As DNA, the CDR3 is TGTGCCATCAGTGATGGACTAGCGGGCTCCTACAATGAGCAGTTCTTC.

The genes are TRBV3-1 and TRBJ2-5; TRBD2 matches 10 bases. J gave up 3 bases and V 5 bases, and 6 bases lay outside the gene matches. Germline V gene data show CDR1 as LGHDT and CDR2 as YNNKEL (reference sequence). The CDR3 has 15 residues. Here the CDR3 reads CASSYSGRPEETQYF. DNA for the CDR3: TGTGCCAGCAGCTATAGCGGGAGGCCCGAAGAGACCCAGTACTTC.

This clonotype was observed at least ten times. J is TRBJ1-3 and V is TRBV10-3; D ambiguous. V dropped 7 bases and J dropped 5 bases, with 18 bases sitting between them. CDR3 length equals 15 residues. The germline CDR1 and CDR2 sequences are ENHRY and SYGVKD. The CDR3 loop is CAIKSAVSARNTIYF. Here the CDR3 DNA reads TGTGCCATCAAGAGCGCTGTTTCGGCCCGAAACACCATATATTTT.

This chain links TRBV7-9 with TRBJ1-4; D remains ambiguous. With 2 bases removed from V and 8 bases from J, the gap between germline ends came to 6 bases. The germline V gene has CDR1 SEHNR and CDR2 FQNEAQ (reference sequence). This CDR3 region has 12 residues. The chain's CDR3 is CASSLYSEKLFF. The CDR3, as DNA: TGTGCCAGCAGCTTATACAGCGAAAAACTGTTTTTT.

This clonotype was observed a handful of times. The J gene is TRBJ2-7, the V gene TRBV19; 8 bases map to TRBD2. The V gene end was trimmed by 5 bases and the J gene end by 2 bases; junction bases not matched to a gene: 11. The CDR3 runs to 16 residues. Germline V gene lookup returns CDR1 LNHDA and CDR2 SQIVND (reference sequence). The CDR3 DNA follows: TGTGCCAGTAGTGTCATCTCCGGGACTAGTACCTACGAGCAGTACTTC. This gives the protein CASSVISGTSTYEQYF.

This clonotype was seen ten or more times. V usage is TRBV6-1 and J usage is TRBJ1-6; 8 bases match TRBD1. CDR3 length: 14 amino acids. The germline CDR1 and CDR2 sequences are MNHNS and SASEGT. With V trimmed by 4 bases and J by 11 bases, 7 bases remained unmatched. CDR3 loop: CASSARQGLTPLHF. The CDR3 region has the DNA TGTGCCAGCAGTGCCCGACAGGGGCTAACACCCCTCCACTTT.

The chain joins TRBV5-1 to TRBJ2-1; TRBD1 aligns across 8 bases. In germline, CDR1 is SGHRS, CDR2 YFSETQ. The V segment lost 0 bases and the J segment 8 bases; nucleotides outside the gene matches: 4. The CDR3 is 14 residues long. For the CDR3, the DNA is TGCGCCAGCAGCTTGGAAGGACAGGGCGATGAGCAGTTCTTC. Translating gives CASSLEGQGDEQFF. Drawing the rest from reference TRBV5-1 and TRBJ2-1, the complete variable domain is KAGVTQTPRYLIKTRGQQVTLSCSPISGHRSVSWYQQTPGQGLQFLFEYFSETQRNKGNFPGRFSGRQFSNSRSEMNVSTLELGDSALYLCASSLEGQGDEQFFGPGTRLTVL.

This clonotype has a count of ten or more. The chain is built from TRBV13 and TRBJ1-2, with 7 bases lining up with TRBD1. V trimming: 5 bases; J trimming: 8 bases; junction bases outside the gene matches: 11. The CDR3 sequence is 14 residues long. Germline V gene lookup returns CDR1 PRHDT and CDR2 FYEKMQ (reference sequence). The CDR3 reads CASSLSTGDGGYTF. CDR3 DNA: TGTGCCAGCAGCCTTTCCACAGGGGATGGGGGCTACACCTTC.

In its sample, this clonotype was seen many times. The genes are TRBV10-3 and TRBJ1-1; D uncertain. The CDR3 length is 14 residues. The V gene lost 2 bases and the J gene lost 1 base, with 8 bases spanning the gap. The V gene's germline CDR1 is ENHRY and CDR2 SYGVKD. The CDR3 coding sequence is TGTGCCATCAGTGAGGGCGGACCGAACACTGAAGCTTTCTTT. Its protein product is CAISEGGPNTEAFF.

This clonotype was seen ten or more times. This chain links TRBV6-5 with TRBJ2-3; 9 nucleotides agree with TRBD2. Trimming at V came to 0 bases and at J to 0 bases, leaving 1 base not matched to a gene. CDR3 length: 16 residues. Germline-derived CDR1 and CDR2 are MNHEY and SVGAGI. This CDR3 is CASSYSTSGSTDTQYF. The CDR3 DNA reads as TGTGCCAGCAGTTACTCGACTAGCGGTAGCACAGATACGCAGTATTTT.

In its sample, this clonotype was seen many times. The gene calls are TRBV6-1 and TRBJ2-7, with D possibly TRBD2 on 5 matching bases. Trimming removed 5 bases at V and 7 bases at J, with 15 bases between. This CDR3 has 13 amino acids. The germline V gene encodes CDR1 MNHNS and CDR2 SASEGT. This CDR3 reads CASSQDSSKEQYF. For the CDR3, the DNA is TGTGCCAGCAGTCAGGACTCGTCTAAGGAGCAGTACTTC.

This chain links TRBV3-1 with TRBJ1-6; no definite D call. Germline CDR1 and CDR2: LGHDT and YNNKEL (reference sequence). The germline V and J ends were trimmed by 0 bases and 1 base, with 10 bases remaining between them. CDR3 size: 17 residues. The CDR3 DNA is TGTGCCAGCAGCCAAGATCTCTCTTGGTCCTATAATTCACCCCTCCACTTT. This sequence encodes CASSQDLSWSYNSPLHF.

This clonotype was detected only a few times. The chain carries TRBV20-1 and TRBJ1-6; a possible D gene is TRBD1 (6 bases). V was trimmed by 6 bases and J by 10 bases, leaving 10 bases between them. The germline CDR1 and CDR2 sequences are DFQATT and SNEGSKA (reference sequence). CDR3 length: 11 residues. The CDR3 protein is CSAGGPSPLHF. CDR3 DNA sequence: TGCAGTGCGGGGGGCCCATCACCCCTCCACTTT.

This clonotype came up many times. V usage is TRBV28 and J usage is TRBJ1-1; a weak D match, TRBD1 (5 bases). Germline V gene sequence: CDR1 MDHEN, CDR2 SYDVKM. This CDR3 contains 15 residues. With 3 bases removed from V and 4 bases from J, the gap between germline ends came to 15 bases. CDR3 sequence (DNA): TGTGCCAGCAGTTTCGAGGGACTGGAGGTCACTGAAGCTTTCTTT. As protein: CASSFEGLEVTEAFF.

The genes are TRBV20-1 and TRBJ2-4; 11 nucleotides agree with TRBD2. CDR1 and CDR2 from the germline V gene are DFQATT and SNEGSKA (reference sequence). CDR3 size: 13 residues. V dropped 6 bases and J dropped 9; count of bases not matched to a gene: 7. CDR3 DNA sequence: TGCAGTGCGTTGACCGGGACTAGCGGCATTCAGTACTTC. Protein sequence: CSALTGTSGIQYF.

This clonotype showed up many times. The chain carries TRBV2 and TRBJ2-1; 8 nucleotides align to TRBD2. This CDR3 region has 16 residues. After removal of 6 bases from V and 4 bases from J, the junction contained 11 bases not matched to a gene. Germline V lookup: CDR1 SNHLY, CDR2 FYNNEI. The CDR3 loop is CASSGRAGVAYNEQFF. The CDR3 DNA sequence: TGTGCCAGCAGCGGCCGAGCGGGAGTGGCTTACAATGAGCAGTTCTTC.

In its sample, this clonotype was seen a few times. This chain connects TRBV28 to TRBJ2-1; the match to TRBD1 covers 7 bases. From germline, CDR1 is MDHEN and CDR2 SYDVKM. CDR3 length equals 12 residues. The V and J ends lost 6 bases and 8 bases, in that order; junction bases with no gene match: 4. For the CDR3, the DNA is TGTGCCAGCAGAACACAGGGGTATGAGCAGTTCTTC. It yields the protein CASRTQGYEQFF. Full variable domain (remainder filled in from reference TRBV28 and TRBJ2-1): DVKVTQSSRYLVKRTGEKVFLECVQDMDHENMFWYRQDPGLGLRLIYFSYDVKMKEKGDIPEGYSVSREKKERFSLILESASTNQTSMYLCASRTQGYEQFFGPGTRLTVL.

The V gene is TRBV29-1, the J gene TRBJ2-1; the D is unclear. The CDR3 is 17 residues long. CDR1 and CDR2 (germline): SQVTM, ANQGSEA. V lost 1 base to trimming and J lost 6 bases, with 22 bases between them. CDR3 in amino acids: CSVEADPKQVRVNEQFF. Written as DNA, the CDR3 is TGCAGCGTTGAAGCGGACCCGAAGCAAGTAAGGGTCAATGAGCAGTTCTTC.

The genes are TRBV10-1 and TRBJ1-2; D ambiguous. CDR1 WNHNN and CDR2 SYGVQD come from the germline V gene (reference sequence). The CDR3 is made up of 15 amino acids. V was trimmed by 0 bases and J by 2 bases, leaving 10 bases between them. The CDR3 sequence is CASSESRSLNYGYTF. The DNA for the CDR3 is TGCGCCAGCAGTGAGTCGAGGTCATTAAACTATGGCTACACCTTC.

This clonotype was observed at least ten times. The chain is built from TRBV15 and TRBJ2-1, with TRBD2 matching 9 bases. This CDR3 spans 15 amino acids. The germline CDR1 and CDR2 sequences are LNHNV and YYDKDF (reference sequence). Germline trimming cut 1 base from V and 5 bases from J; bases unmatched to any gene: 3. The CDR3 DNA follows: TGTGCCACCAGCAGAGTAGCGGGAGTCAACAATGAGCAGTTCTTC. Translating it yields CATSRVAGVNNEQFF.

This clonotype was seen only a few times. This chain links TRBV28 with TRBJ2-2; maybe TRBD1 (6 bases). Trimming shortened V by 2 bases and J by 0 bases, and 10 bases separated the two germline ends. Germline V CDR1 and CDR2: MDHEN, SYDVKM. The CDR3 is 16 residues long. The CDR3 sequence is CASSLTGPPNTGELFF. DNA of the CDR3: TGTGCCAGCAGTTTAACAGGGCCTCCGAACACCGGGGAGCTGTTTTTT. Looking up the rest from reference TRBV28 and TRBJ2-2 gives the full variable domain: DVKVTQSSRYLVKRTGEKVFLECVQDMDHENMFWYRQDPGLGLRLIYFSYDVKMKEKGDIPEGYSVSREKKERFSLILESASTNQTSMYLCASSLTGPPNTGELFFGEGSRLTVL.

This clonotype was picked up many times. The CDR3 region is CASSLDSGSRNEQFF. The CDR3 region has the DNA TGTGCCAGCAGCTTAGACAGCGGGAGTCGGAATGAGCAGTTCTTC. This rearrangement joins TRBV7-3 to TRBJ2-1; 8 bases match TRBD2. V dropped 2 bases and J dropped 7; count of bases not matched to a gene: 7. The CDR3 consists of 15 residues. Germline V gene lookup returns CDR1 SGHTA and CDR2 FQGTGA. Full variable domain (rest looked up from reference TRBV7-3 and TRBJ2-1): GAGVSQTPSNKVTEKGKYVELRCDPISGHTALYWYRQSLGQGPEFLIYFQGTGAADDSGLPNDRFFAVRPEGSVSTLKIQRTERGDSAVYLCASSLDSGSRNEQFFGPGTRLTVL.

This rearrangement joins TRBV10-3 to TRBJ1-1; possible D gene TRBD1, 5 bases. Trimming removed 1 base at V and 1 base at J, with 13 bases between. The CDR3 extends over 16 amino acids. CDR1 and CDR2 from the germline V gene are ENHRY and SYGVKD. The CDR3 loop is CAISELVPRGNTEAFF. The CDR3 DNA sequence: TGTGCCATCAGTGAGTTAGTTCCAAGGGGGAACACTGAAGCTTTCTTT.

This clonotype showed up many times. The chain is built from TRBV13 and TRBJ2-7, with D possibly being TRBD1 or TRBD2 (6 bases each). There are 15 residues in the CDR3. Trimming stripped 5 bases from V and 5 bases from J, with 19 bases between. CDR1 is PRHDT and CDR2 is FYEKMQ in the germline V gene (reference sequence). CDR3 amino acids: CASSAGTNGNHEQYF. The CDR3 DNA reads as TGTGCCAGCAGCGCGGGGACAAATGGGAACCACGAGCAGTACTTC.

The chain combines TRBV7-3 with TRBJ1-1; 7 nucleotides align to TRBD1. CDR1 is SGHTA, CDR2 FQGTGA, per germline. Trimming took 5 bases from V and 7 from J; bases not matched to a gene: 7. This CDR3 is 13 amino acids long. The CDR3: CASSNPGTDEAFF. CDR3 sequence (DNA): TGTGCCAGCAGCAATCCCGGGACAGATGAAGCTTTCTTT.

This clonotype has a count of ten or more. The V call is TRBV15, the J call TRBJ2-7; 10 bases are shared with TRBD1. The CDR3 length is 17 residues. Losses at the gene ends were 5 bases for V and 2 bases for J; bases not matched to a gene: 12. Germline values: CDR1 LNHNV, CDR2 YYDKDF (reference sequence). The CDR3 bases are TGTGCCACCAGCCGGAGCCCCCCCGGGACAGGGGCCTACGAGCAGTACTTC. Its protein is CATSRSPPGTGAYEQYF.

The sample holds many counts of this clonotype. The V gene is TRBV2, the J gene TRBJ2-3; D is undetermined. The CDR3 has 12 residues. CDR1 SNHLY and CDR2 FYNNEI come from the germline V gene. V lost 7 bases and J lost 2, with 7 bases in between. CDR3 protein: CASTKNTDTQYF. CDR3 nucleotide sequence: TGTGCCAGCACGAAGAACACAGATACGCAGTATTTT. Drawing the rest from reference TRBV2 and TRBJ2-3, the complete variable domain is EPEVTQTPSHQVTQMGQEVILRCVPISNHLYFYWYRQILGQKVEFLVSFYNNEISEKSEIFDDQFSVERPDGSNFTLKIRSTKLEDSAMYFCASTKNTDTQYFGPGTRLTVL.

The table lists this clonotype with many counts. V and J are TRBV7-2 and TRBJ1-2, with 7 positions matching TRBD1. Germline assignment: CDR1 SGHTA and CDR2 FQGNSA. The CDR3 length is 18 residues. With V trimmed by 2 bases and J by 4 bases, 16 bases remained unmatched. Here the CDR3 reads CASSLNSFGAGGGYGYTF. For the CDR3, the DNA is TGTGCCAGCAGCTTAAATTCCTTCGGGGCAGGGGGTGGCTATGGCTACACCTTC.

At least ten counts were recorded for this clonotype. The chain employs TRBV7-3 and TRBJ2-3; D perhaps matches TRBD1 (6 bases). There are 17 residues in the CDR3. Germline loops: CDR1 SGHTA, CDR2 FQGTGA. V lost 5 bases and J 1 base, leaving 19 bases between the germline ends. CDR3 region: CASSPTGTLFGTDTQYF. The CDR3 DNA reads as TGTGCCAGCAGCCCGACGGGGACACTGTTTGGCACAGATACGCAGTATTTT.

The chain has TRBV9 and TRBJ2-1; 8 bases line up with TRBD1. Germline V gives CDR1 SGDLS, CDR2 YYNGEE. The CDR3 contains 16 residues. Germline trimming cut 3 bases from V and 6 bases from J; bases unmatched to any gene: 11. The CDR3 sequence: CASSAGLGQGSNEQFF. In DNA form, the CDR3 reads TGTGCCAGCAGCGCTGGACTTGGACAGGGATCCAATGAGCAGTTCTTC.

Ten or more counts support this clonotype. The chain links TRBV2 to TRBJ2-7; TRBD1 is a possible D gene (6 bases). V dropped 0 bases and J dropped 4 bases, with 16 bases sitting between them. Germline loops: CDR1 SNHLY, CDR2 FYNNEI. This CDR3 is 16 amino acids long. For the CDR3, the DNA is TGTGCCAGCAGTGAAGCGGGCAGGGGACCTTCTTACGAGCAGTACTTC. This encodes CASSEAGRGPSYEQYF.